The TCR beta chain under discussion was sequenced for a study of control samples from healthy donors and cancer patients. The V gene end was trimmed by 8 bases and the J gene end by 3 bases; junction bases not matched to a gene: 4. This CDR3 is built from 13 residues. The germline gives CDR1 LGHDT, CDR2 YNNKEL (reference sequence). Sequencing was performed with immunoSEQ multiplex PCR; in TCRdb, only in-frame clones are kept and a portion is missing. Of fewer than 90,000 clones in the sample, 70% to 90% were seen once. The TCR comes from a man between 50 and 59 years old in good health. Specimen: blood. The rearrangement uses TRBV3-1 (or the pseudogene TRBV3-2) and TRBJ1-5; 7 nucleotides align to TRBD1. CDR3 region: CASGTGVNQPQHF. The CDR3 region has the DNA TGTGCCAGCGGTACAGGGGTCAATCAGCCCCAGCATTTT.